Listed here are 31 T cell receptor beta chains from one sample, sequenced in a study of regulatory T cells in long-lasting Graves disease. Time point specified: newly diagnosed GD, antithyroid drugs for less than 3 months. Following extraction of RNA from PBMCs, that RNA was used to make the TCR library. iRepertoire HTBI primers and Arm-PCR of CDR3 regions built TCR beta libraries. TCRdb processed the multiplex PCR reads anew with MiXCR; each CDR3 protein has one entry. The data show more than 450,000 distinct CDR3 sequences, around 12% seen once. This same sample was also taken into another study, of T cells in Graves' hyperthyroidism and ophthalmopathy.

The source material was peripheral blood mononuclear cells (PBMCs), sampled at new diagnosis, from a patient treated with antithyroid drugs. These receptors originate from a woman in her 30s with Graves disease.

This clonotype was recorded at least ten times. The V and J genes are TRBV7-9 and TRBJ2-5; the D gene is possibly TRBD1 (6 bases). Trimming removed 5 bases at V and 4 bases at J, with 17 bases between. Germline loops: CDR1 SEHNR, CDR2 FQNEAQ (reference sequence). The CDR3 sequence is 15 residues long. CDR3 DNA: TGTGCCAGCAGCCCGGACTCCGGGACAAGAGAGACCCAGTACTTC. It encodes CASSPDSGTRETQYF.

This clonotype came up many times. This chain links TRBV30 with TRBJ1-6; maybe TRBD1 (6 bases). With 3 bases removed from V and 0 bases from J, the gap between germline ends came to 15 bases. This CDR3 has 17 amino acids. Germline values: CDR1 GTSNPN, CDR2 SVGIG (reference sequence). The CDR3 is CAWRTGLMSSYNSPLHF. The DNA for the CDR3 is TGTGCCTGGAGGACAGGCCTTATGAGCTCCTATAATTCACCCCTCCACTTT.

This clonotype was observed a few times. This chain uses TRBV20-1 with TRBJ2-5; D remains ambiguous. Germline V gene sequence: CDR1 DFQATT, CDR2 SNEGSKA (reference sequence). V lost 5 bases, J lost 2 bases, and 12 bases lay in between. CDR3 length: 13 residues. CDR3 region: CSASHPPQETQYF. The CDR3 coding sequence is TGCAGTGCTTCCCACCCCCCACAAGAGACCCAGTACTTC.

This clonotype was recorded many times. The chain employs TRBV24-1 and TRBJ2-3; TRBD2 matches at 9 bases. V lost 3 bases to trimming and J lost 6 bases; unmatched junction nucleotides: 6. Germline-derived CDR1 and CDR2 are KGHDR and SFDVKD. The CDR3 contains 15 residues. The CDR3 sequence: CATSDPWTSVDTQYF. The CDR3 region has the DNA TGTGCCACCAGTGATCCGTGGACTAGCGTGGATACGCAGTATTTT.

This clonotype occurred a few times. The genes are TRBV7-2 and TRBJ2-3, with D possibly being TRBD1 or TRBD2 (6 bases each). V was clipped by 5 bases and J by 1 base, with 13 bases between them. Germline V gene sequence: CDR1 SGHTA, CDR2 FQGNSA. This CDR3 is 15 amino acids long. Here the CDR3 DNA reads TGTGCCAGCAGCCCGGGGGCTCTCCGCACAGATACGCAGTATTTT. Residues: CASSPGALRTDTQYF.

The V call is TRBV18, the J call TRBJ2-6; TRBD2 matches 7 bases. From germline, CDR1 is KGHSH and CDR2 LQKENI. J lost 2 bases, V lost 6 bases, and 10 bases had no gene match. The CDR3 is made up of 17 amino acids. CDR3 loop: CASSPSGESAGANVLTF. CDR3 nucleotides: TGTGCCAGCTCTCCGAGCGGGGAATCGGCTGGGGCCAACGTCCTGACTTTC. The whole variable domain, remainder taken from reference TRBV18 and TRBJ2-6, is NAGVMQNPRHLVRRRGQEARLRCSPMKGHSHVYWYRQLPEEGLKFMVYLQKENIIDESGMPKERFSAEFPKEGPSILRIQQVVRGDSAAYFCASSPSGESAGANVLTFGAGSRLTVL.

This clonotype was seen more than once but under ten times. The CDR3 is CASSLTGQARRGYTF. Here the CDR3 DNA reads TGTGCCAGCAGCCTCACGGGGCAGGCAAGGCGCGGCTACACCTTC. The V call is TRBV28, the J call TRBJ1-2; D possibly corresponds to TRBD1 (5 bases). V lost 6 bases, J lost 8 bases, and 22 bases lay in between. The CDR3 runs to 15 residues. Germline-derived CDR1 and CDR2 are MDHEN and SYDVKM.

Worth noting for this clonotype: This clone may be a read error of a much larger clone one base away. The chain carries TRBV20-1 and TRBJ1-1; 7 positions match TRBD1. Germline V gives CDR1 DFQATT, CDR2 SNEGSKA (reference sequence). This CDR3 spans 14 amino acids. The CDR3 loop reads CSARPIGKGAEALF. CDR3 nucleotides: TGCAGTGCTAGACCTATAGGAAAGGGGGCTGAAGCTCTCTTT.

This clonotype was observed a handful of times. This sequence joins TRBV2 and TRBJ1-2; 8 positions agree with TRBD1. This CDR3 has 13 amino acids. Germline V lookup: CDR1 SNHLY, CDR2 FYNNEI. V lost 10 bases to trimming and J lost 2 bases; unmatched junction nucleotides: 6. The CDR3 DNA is TGTGCCATCCTGGGACAGGCAAACTATGGCTACACCTTC. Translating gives CAILGQANYGYTF.

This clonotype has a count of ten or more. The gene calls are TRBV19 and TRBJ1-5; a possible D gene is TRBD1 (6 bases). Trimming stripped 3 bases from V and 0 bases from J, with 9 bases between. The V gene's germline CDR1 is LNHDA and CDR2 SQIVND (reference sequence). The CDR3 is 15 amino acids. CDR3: CASSIGTLSNQPQHF. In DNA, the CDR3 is TGTGCCAGTAGTATCGGGACACTTAGCAATCAGCCCCAGCATTTT.

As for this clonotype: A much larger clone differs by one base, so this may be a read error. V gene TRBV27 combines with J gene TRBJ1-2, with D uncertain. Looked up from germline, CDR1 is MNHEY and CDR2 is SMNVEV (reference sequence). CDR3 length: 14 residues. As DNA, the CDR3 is TGTGCCAGCAGCCTACATTCACAAGACTATAGCTACACCTTC. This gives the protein CASSLHSQDYSYTF.

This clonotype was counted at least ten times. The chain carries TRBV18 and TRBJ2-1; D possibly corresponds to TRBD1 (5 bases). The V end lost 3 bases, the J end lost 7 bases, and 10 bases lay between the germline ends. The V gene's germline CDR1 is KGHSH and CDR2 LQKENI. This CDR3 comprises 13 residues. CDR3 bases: TGTGCCAGCTCACCGTCGACAGTAAATGAGCAGTTCTTC. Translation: CASSPSTVNEQFF.

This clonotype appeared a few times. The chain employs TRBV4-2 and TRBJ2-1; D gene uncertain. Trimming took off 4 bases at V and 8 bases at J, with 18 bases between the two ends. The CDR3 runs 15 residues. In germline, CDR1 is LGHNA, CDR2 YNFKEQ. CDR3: CASSPSPLLFDEQFF. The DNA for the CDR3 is TGTGCCAGCAGCCCCTCCCCACTCCTCTTCGATGAGCAGTTCTTC.

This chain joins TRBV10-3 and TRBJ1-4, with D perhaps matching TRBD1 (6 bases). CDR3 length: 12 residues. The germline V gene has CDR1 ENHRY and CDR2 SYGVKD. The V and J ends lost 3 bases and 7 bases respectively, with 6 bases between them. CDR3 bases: TGTGCCATCAGTGACAGGGGTGAAAAACTGTTTTTT. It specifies CAISDRGEKLFF.

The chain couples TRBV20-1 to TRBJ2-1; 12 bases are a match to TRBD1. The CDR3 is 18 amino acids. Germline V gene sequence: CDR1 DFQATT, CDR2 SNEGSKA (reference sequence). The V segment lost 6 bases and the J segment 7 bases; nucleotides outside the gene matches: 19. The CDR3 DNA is TGCAGTGCATCCGGGACAGGGGGCGGTCTAGCGGACCGAAATGAGCAGTTCTTC. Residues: CSASGTGGGLADRNEQFF.

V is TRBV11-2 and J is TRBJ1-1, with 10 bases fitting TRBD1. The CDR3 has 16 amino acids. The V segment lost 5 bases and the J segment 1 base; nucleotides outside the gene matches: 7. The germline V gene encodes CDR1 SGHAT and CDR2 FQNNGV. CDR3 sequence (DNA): TGTGCCAGCAGCCCCCGTCGGGACAGGGGGAACACTGAAGCTTTCTTT. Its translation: CASSPRRDRGNTEAFF.

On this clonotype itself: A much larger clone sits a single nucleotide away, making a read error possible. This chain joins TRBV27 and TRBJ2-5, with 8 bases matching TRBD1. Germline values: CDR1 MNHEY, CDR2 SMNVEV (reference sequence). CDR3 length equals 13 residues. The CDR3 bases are TGTGCCAGCAGTCTCGGACAGGGTGAAGCCCAGCACTTC. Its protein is CASSLGQGEAQHF.

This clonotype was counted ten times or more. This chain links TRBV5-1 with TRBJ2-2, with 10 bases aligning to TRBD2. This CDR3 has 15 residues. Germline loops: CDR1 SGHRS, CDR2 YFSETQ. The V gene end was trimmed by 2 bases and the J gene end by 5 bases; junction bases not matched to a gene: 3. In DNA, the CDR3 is TGCGCCAGCAGCTTCACTAGCGGGAAGACCGGGGAGCTGTTTTTT. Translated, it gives CASSFTSGKTGELFF. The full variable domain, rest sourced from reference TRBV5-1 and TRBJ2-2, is KAGVTQTPRYLIKTRGQQVTLSCSPISGHRSVSWYQQTPGQGLQFLFEYFSETQRNKGNFPGRFSGRQFSNSRSEMNVSTLELGDSALYLCASSFTSGKTGELFFGEGSRLTVL.

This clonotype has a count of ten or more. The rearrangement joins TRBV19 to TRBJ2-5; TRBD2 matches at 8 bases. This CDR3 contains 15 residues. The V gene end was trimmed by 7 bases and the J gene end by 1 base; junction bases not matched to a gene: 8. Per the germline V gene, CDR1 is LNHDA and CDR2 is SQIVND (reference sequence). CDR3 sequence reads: CASKKAGAFQETQYF. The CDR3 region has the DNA TGTGCCAGTAAAAAAGCGGGAGCTTTCCAAGAGACCCAGTACTTC.

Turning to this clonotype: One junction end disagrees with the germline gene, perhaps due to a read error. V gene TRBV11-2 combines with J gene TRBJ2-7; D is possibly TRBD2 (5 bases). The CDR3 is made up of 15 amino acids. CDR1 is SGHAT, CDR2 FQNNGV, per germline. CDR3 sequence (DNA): TGTGCCTGCAGCCTCCCGGGATCTACGGCCTACGAGCAGTACTTC. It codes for CACSLPGSTAYEQYF.

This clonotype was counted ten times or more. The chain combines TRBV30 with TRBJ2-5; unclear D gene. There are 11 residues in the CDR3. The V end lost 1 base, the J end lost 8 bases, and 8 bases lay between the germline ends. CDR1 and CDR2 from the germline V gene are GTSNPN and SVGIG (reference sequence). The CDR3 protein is CAWSAVFTQYF. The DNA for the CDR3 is TGTGCCTGGAGTGCAGTCTTTACCCAGTACTTC.

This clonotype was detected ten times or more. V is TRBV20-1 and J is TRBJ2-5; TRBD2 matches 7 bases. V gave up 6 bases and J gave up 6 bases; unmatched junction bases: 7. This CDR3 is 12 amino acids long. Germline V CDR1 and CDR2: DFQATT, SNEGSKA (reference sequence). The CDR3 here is CSALRLAKTQYF. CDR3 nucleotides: TGCAGTGCCCTCAGACTAGCAAAGACCCAGTACTTC.

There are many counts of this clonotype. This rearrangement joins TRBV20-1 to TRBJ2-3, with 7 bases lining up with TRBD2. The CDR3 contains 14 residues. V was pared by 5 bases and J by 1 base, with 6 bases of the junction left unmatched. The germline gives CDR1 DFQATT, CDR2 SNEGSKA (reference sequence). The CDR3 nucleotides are TGCAGTGCTTCGATTGGACTAGGCACAGATACGCAGTATTTT. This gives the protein CSASIGLGTDTQYF.

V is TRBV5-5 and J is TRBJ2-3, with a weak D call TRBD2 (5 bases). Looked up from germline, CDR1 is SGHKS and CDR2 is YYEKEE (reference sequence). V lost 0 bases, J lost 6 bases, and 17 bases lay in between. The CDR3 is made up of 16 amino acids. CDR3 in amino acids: CASSLVRGEVVDTQYF. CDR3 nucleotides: TGTGCCAGCAGCTTGGTTCGGGGAGAGGTGGTCGATACGCAGTATTTT. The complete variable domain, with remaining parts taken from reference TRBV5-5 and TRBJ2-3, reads DAGVTQSPTHLIKTRGQQVTLRCSPISGHKSVSWYQQVLGQGPQFIFQYYEKEERGRGNFPDRFSARQFPNYSSELNVNALLLGDSALYLCASSLVRGEVVDTQYFGPGTRLTVL.

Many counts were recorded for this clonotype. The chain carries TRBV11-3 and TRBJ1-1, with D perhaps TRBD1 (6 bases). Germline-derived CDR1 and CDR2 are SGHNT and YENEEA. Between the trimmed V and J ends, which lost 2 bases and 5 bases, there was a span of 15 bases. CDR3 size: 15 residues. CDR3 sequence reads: CASSLYGGGRTEAFF. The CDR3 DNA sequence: TGTGCCAGCAGCTTATACGGGGGCGGCCGAACTGAAGCTTTCTTT. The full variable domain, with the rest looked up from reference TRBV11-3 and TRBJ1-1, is EAGVVQSPRYKIIEKKQPVAFWCNPISGHNTLYWYLQNLGQGPELLIRYENEEAVDDSQLPKDRFSAERLKGVDSTLKIQPAELGDSAVYLCASSLYGGGRTEAFFGQGTRLTVV.

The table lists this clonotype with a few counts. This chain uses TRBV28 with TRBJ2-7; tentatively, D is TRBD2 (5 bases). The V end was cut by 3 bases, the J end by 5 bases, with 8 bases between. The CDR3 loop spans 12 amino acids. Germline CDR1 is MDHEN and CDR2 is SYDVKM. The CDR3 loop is CASSLLEDEQYF. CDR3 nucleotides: TGTGCCAGCAGTTTGCTGGAGGACGAGCAGTACTTC.

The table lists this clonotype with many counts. In nucleotides, the CDR3 is TGTGCCAGCAGCCCCAACAACTATGGCTACACCTTC. Residues: CASSPNNYGYTF. The V call is TRBV27, the J call TRBJ1-2; D gene unclear. The V gene lost 6 bases and the J gene lost 2 bases, with 7 bases spanning the gap. The CDR3 extends over 12 amino acids. Germline V gene data show CDR1 as MNHEY and CDR2 as SMNVEV (reference sequence).

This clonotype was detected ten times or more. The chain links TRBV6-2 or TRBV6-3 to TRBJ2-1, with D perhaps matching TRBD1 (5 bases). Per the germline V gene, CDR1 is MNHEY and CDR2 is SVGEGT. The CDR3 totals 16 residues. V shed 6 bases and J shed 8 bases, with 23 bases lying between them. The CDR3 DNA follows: TGTGCCAGCAGCCCTATCAGGGAACGGTTACGAGATGAGCAGTTCTTC. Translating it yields CASSPIRERLRDEQFF.

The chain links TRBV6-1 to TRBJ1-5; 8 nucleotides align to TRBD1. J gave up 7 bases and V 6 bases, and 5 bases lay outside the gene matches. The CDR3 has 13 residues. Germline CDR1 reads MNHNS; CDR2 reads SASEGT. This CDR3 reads CASRDRVDQPQHF. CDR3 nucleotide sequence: TGTGCCAGCAGGGACAGGGTCGACCAGCCCCAGCATTTT.

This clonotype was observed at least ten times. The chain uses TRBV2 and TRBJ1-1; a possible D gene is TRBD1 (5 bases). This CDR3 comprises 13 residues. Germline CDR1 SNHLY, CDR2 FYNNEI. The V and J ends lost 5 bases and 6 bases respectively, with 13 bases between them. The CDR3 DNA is TGTGCCAGCAGTCGGAGAAGGGACGCTGAAGCTTTCTTT. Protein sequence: CASSRRRDAEAFF. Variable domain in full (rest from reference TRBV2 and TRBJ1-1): EPEVTQTPSHQVTQMGQEVILRCVPISNHLYFYWYRQILGQKVEFLVSFYNNEISEKSEIFDDQFSVERPDGSNFTLKIRSTKLEDSAMYFCASSRRRDAEAFFGQGTRLTVV.

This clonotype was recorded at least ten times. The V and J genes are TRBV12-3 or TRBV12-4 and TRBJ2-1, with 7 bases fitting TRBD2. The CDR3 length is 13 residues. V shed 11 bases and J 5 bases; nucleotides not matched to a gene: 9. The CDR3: CAGRREGHNEQFF. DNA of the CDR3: TGTGCCGGTCGGAGGGAGGGCCACAATGAGCAGTTCTTC.